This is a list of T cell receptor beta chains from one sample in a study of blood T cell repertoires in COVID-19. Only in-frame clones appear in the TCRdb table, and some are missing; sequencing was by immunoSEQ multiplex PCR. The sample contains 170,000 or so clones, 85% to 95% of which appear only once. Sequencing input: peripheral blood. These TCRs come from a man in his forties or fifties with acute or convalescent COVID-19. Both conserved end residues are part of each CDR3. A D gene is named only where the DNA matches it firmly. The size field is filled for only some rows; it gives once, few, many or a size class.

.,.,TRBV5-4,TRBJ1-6,TGTGCCAGCAGCTTTGACCCACAGGGAGGGAGGAATTCACCCCTCCACTTT,CASSFDPQGGRNSPLHF
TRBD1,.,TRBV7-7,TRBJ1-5,TGTGCTAGCAGAGGATCACCCGGGACAGGGACCTCTGATAGCAATCAGCCACAGCATTTT,CASRGSPGTGTSDSNQPQHF
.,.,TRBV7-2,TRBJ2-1,TGTGCCAGCAGCTTTAGGGAGTTTTTCAATGAGCAGTTCTTC,CASSFREFFNEQFF
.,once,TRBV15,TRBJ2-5,TGTGCCACCAGCAGAGACAGGGAAGAGACCCAGTACTTC,CATSRDREETQYF
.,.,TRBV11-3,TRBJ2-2,TGTGCCAGCAGCTTAGCCGAGCGGGCCGAGCTGTTTTTT,CASSLAERAELFF
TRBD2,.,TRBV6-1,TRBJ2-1,TGTGCCAGCAGTGAAGCCAGGGAGGGTCGGGAGTACAATGAGCAGTTCTTC,CASSEAREGREYNEQFF
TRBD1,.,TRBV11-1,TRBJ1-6,TGTGCCAGCAGCGTGACGGGACAGGGGAATTCACCCCTCCACTTT,CASSVTGQGNSPLHF
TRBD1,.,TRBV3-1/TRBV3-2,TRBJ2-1,TGTGCCAGCAGCCATTGGACAGGGGCCCCCTACAATGAGCAGTTCTTC,CASSHWTGAPYNEQFF
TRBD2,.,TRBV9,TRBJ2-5,TGTGCCAGCAGCGCGACTAGCGGGAGAGATTGGGAGACCCAGTACTTC,CASSATSGRDWETQYF
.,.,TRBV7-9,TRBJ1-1,TGTGCCAGCAGCCGAACAGCAGTTTCGAACACTGAAGCTTTCTTT,CASSRTAVSNTEAFF
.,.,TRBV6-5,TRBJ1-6,TGTGCCAGCATGAACTTGATGGATTCACCCCTCCACTTT,CASMNLMDSPLHF
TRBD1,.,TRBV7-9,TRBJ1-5,TGTGCCAGCAGCTCGGACAGGGTGAGCGGTCAGCCCCAGCATTTT,CASSSDRVSGQPQHF
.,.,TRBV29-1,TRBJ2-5,TGCAGCGTAAACGGTTTTGGAGAGACCCAGTACTTC,CSVNGFGETQYF
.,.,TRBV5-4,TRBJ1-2,TGTGCCAGCAGCCTGGACAGAAACTATGGCTACACCTTC,CASSLDRNYGYTF
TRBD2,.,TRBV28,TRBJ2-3,TGTGCCAGCACCTTAGCGGGAGGGCCCAGCACAGATACGCAGTATTTT,CASTLAGGPSTDTQYF
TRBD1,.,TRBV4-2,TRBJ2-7,TGTGCCAGCAGCCAAACCGGGACAGGGGGCTGGGAGCAGTACTTC,CASSQTGTGGWEQYF
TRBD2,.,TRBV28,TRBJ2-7,TGTGCCAGCAGTAAAAAATTAGCGGGAGCCTACGAGCAGTACTTC,CASSKKLAGAYEQYF
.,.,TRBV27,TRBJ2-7,TGTGCCAGCAGGGAAGAGCGGACCGCTTGGGAGCAGTACTTC,CASREERTAWEQYF
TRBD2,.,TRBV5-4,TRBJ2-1,TGTGCCAGCAGCTTAGGGCTAGCGGGCAATGAGCAGTTCTTC,CASSLGLAGNEQFF
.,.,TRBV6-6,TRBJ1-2,TGTGCCAGCAGTTACGTGACTACCTATGGCTACACCTTC,CASSYVTTYGYTF
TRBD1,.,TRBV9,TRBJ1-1,TGTGCCAGCAGCCTGGGGACAGGGGATACTGAAGCTTTCTTT,CASSLGTGDTEAFF
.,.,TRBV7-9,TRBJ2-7,TGTGCCAGCAGCCCCATCCGGGGTAACGAGCAGTACTTC,CASSPIRGNEQYF
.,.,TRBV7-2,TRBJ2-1,TGTGCCAGCACCCCGGGTGGGGGCATGGGCAATGAGCAGTTCTTC,CASTPGGGMGNEQFF
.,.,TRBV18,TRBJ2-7,TGTGCCAGCTCACCGGTTGGCCACTACGAGCAGTACTTC,CASSPVGHYEQYF
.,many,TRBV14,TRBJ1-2,TGTGCCAGCAGCCTTGGACTGGGAACTTATGGCTACACCTTC,CASSLGLGTYGYTF
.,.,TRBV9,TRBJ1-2,TGTGCCAGCAGATACAGGGTAAGGGGCGGCTACACCTTC,CASRYRVRGGYTF
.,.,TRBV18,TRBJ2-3,TGTGCCAGCTCGCCTCTACTAGATAGCACAGATACGCAGTATTTT,CASSPLLDSTDTQYF
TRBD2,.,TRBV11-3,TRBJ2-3,TGTGCCAGCAGCTTTGGGACTAGCCACACAGATACGCAGTATTTT,CASSFGTSHTDTQYF
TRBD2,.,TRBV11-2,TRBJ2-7,TGTGCCAGCAGCCCAGTGGGGCTTAGAGGGTTTAGCGGGACTAGAAAGCAGTACTTC,CASSPVGLRGFSGTRKQYF
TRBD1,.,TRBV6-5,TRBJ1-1,TGTGCCGCAGTGAATCCCGGACAGGACCGGGAATGGACTTTCTTT,CAAVNPGQDREWTFF
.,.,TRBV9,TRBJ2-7,TGTGCCAGCAGCGTAGCAAGCGGAGGACCCTACGAGCAGTACTTC,CASSVASGGPYEQYF
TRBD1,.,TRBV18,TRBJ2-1,TGTGCCAGCTCGAGGGGGACAGGGAGCTCCTACAATGAGCAGTTCTTC,CASSRGTGSSYNEQFF
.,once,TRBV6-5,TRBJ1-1,TGTGCCAGCAGTTACTCGGGGCTGAACTCTGAAGCTTTCTTT,CASSYSGLNSEAFF
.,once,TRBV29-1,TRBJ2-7,TGCAGCGCGTCCATAGGGGGCTACGAGCAGTACTTC,CSASIGGYEQYF
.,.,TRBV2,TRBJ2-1,TGTGCCAGCAGTGAAGGGGGGCGGGCGGGCCGCTGCGAGCAGTTCTTC,CASSEGGRAGRCEQFF
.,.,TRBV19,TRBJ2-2,TGTGCCAGTAGTATCGCGTTCGGAGGGGCCGGGGAGCTGTTTTTT,CASSIAFGGAGELFF
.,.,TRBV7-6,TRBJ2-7,TGTGCCAGCAGCTTAGCGGGAGCCGGCTGGTCGGGCTCCTACGAGCAGTACTTC,CASSLAGAGWSGSYEQYF
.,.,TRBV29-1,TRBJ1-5,TGCAGCGTCACCCCAGCGGGGGGCGCGGACAATCAGCCCCAGCATTTT,CSVTPAGGADNQPQHF
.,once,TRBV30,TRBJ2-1,TGTGCCTGGAGTGGGCGGATAAAAACCTCAAAATGGCAGTTCTTC,CAWSGRIKTSKWQFF
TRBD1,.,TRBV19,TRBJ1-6,TGTGCCAGTACCCCAAGGAGCCAGGGGGTTTTTTCATCAAGCTCCTATAATTCACCCCTCCACTTT,CASTPRSQGVFSSSSYNSPLHF
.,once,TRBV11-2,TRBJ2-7,TGTGCCAGCAGCTTAGGATTAGCGGACTACGAGCAGTACTTC,CASSLGLADYEQYF
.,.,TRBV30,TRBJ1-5,TGTGCCTGGACGGCGGAACGGATCAATCAGCCCCAGCATTTT,CAWTAERINQPQHF
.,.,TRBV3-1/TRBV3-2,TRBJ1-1,TGTGCCAGCAGCCAAACTGTGCGGGGGCGGGCTTTCTTT,CASSQTVRGRAFF
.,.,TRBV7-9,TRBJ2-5,TGTGCCAGCAGCCCCTTGGGGGGGGGCTTAGAGACCCAGTACTTC,CASSPLGGGLETQYF
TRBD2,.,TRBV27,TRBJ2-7,TGTGCCAGCAGTTGGGCCTCCGGGACTAGCGCCTCCTACGAGCAGTACTTC,CASSWASGTSASYEQYF
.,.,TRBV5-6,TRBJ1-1,TGTGCCAGCAGCTTGGCCGGGGGGTTGGTAGCTTTCTTT,CASSLAGGLVAFF
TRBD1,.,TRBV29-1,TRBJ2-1,TGCAGCGTTGAAGAACGGGACAGGGGCCTCTACAATGAGCAGTTCTTC,CSVEERDRGLYNEQFF
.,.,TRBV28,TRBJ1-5,TGTGCCAGCAGTCAGCCCCCTAGGAGGAGCAATCAGCCCCAGCATTTT,CASSQPPRRSNQPQHF
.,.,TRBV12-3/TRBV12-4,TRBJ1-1,TGTGCCAGCAGTTTGAGACAGGAGGAAGCTTTCTTT,CASSLRQEEAFF
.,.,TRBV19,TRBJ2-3,TGTGCCAGTAGTATTTTCCGTGATACGCAGTATTTT,CASSIFRDTQYF